Described below is a single T cell receptor (beta chain) sequence and its context. The sample is drawn from a study of blood T cell repertoires in COVID-19. Some clones are missing from TCRdb's copy, which holds only in-frame ones; the method was immunoSEQ multiplex PCR. The sample contains under 200,000 clones, less than 90% of which appear only once. Germline V gene sequence: CDR1 SEHNR, CDR2 FQNEAQ (reference sequence). The CDR3 is 14 residues long. The V end was cut by 3 bases, the J end by 3 bases, with 12 bases between. The chain uses TRBV7-9 and TRBJ2-7; D gene ambiguous. Input material: peripheral blood. The TCR sequence derives from a young man with active or convalescent COVID-19. For the CDR3, the DNA is TGTGCCAGCAGCTTCTCCTACCCGAACTACGAGCAGTACTTC. Its translation: CASSFSYPNYEQYF.